The rows below give T cell receptor beta chains drawn from one sample of a study of radiation and T cells in renal cell carcinoma. Repertoires were generated with immunoSEQ multiplex PCR, while TCRdb's copy carries only in-frame clones and drops some. The table includes 150,000 or so clones, 88% detected once. Sequencing was performed on blood, taken from a patient whose treatment included radiotherapy and nephrectomy. The receptors derive from a woman in her 70s with renal cell carcinoma. The CDR3 runs from the conserved cysteine through the conserved F or W. A D gene is named only where the DNA matches it firmly. Rows give clone size only sometimes, using once, few, many, or a class for an expanded clone.

v_gene: TRBV18
abundance: NA
d_gene: TRBD2
j_gene: TRBJ2-1
CDR3aa: CASSPELAGGFNEQFF
CDR3nt: TGTGCCAGCTCACCGGAACTAGCGGGGGGGTTCAATGAGCAGTTCTTC

v_gene: TRBV28
abundance: few
d_gene: NA
j_gene: TRBJ1-1
CDR3aa: CASRHTGMNTEAFF
CDR3nt: TGTGCCAGCAGACATACAGGGATGAACACTGAAGCTTTCTTT

v_gene: TRBV6-5
abundance: NA
d_gene: NA
j_gene: TRBJ2-1
CDR3aa: CASRVGVDYNEQFF
CDR3nt: TGTGCCAGCAGGGTAGGGGTGGATTACAATGAGCAGTTCTTC

v_gene: TRBV29-1
abundance: NA
d_gene: TRBD1
j_gene: TRBJ1-6
CDR3aa: CSVALTGGENSPLHF
CDR3nt: TGCAGCGTTGCTCTAACAGGGGGTGAAAATTCACCCCTCCACTTT

v_gene: TRBV14
abundance: NA
d_gene: TRBD1
j_gene: TRBJ2-7
CDR3aa: CASSAVQGAGEQYF
CDR3nt: TGTGCCAGCAGCGCCGTCCAGGGGGCCGGCGAGCAGTACTTC

v_gene: TRBV6-6
abundance: NA
d_gene: NA
j_gene: TRBJ2-7
CDR3aa: CASSYRKGSYEQYF
CDR3nt: TGTGCCAGCAGTTACCGAAAGGGCTCCTACGAGCAGTACTTC

v_gene: TRBV19
abundance: NA
d_gene: NA
j_gene: TRBJ1-1
CDR3aa: CASPPGPEAFF
CDR3nt: TGTGCCAGCCCCCCCGGTCCTGAAGCTTTCTTT

v_gene: TRBV4-1
abundance: NA
d_gene: NA
j_gene: TRBJ1-1
CDR3aa: CASSQPNLNTEAFF
CDR3nt: TGCGCCAGCAGCCAGCCGAACCTGAACACTGAAGCTTTCTTT

v_gene: TRBV7-9
abundance: NA
d_gene: NA
j_gene: TRBJ2-2
CDR3aa: CASSLTANTGELFF
CDR3nt: TGTGCCAGCAGCTTGACAGCGAACACCGGGGAGCTGTTTTTT

v_gene: TRBV29-1
abundance: NA
d_gene: TRBD2
j_gene: TRBJ2-3
CDR3aa: CSASRGGTDTQYF
CDR3nt: TGCAGCGCCTCTCGCGGGGGGACAGATACGCAGTATTTT

v_gene: TRBV7-9
abundance: NA
d_gene: TRBD1
j_gene: TRBJ2-5
CDR3aa: CASSSPGQFKETQYF
CDR3nt: TGTGCCAGCAGCTCGCCGGGACAGTTCAAAGAGACCCAGTACTTC

v_gene: TRBV5-4
abundance: NA
d_gene: NA
j_gene: TRBJ2-3
CDR3aa: CASSPSLVDTQYF
CDR3nt: TGTGCCAGCAGCCCGAGTCTGGTAGATACGCAGTATTTT

v_gene: TRBV5-1
abundance: NA
d_gene: NA
j_gene: TRBJ2-5
CDR3aa: CASSVGPSEETQYF
CDR3nt: TGCGCCAGCAGCGTGGGCCCTTCGGAAGAGACCCAGTACTTC

v_gene: TRBV4-1
abundance: NA
d_gene: TRBD1
j_gene: TRBJ2-7
CDR3aa: CASSPLGQGGGYEQYF
CDR3nt: TGCGCCAGCAGCCCCCTCGGACAGGGAGGTGGTTACGAGCAGTACTTC

v_gene: TRBV27
abundance: once
d_gene: TRBD2
j_gene: TRBJ2-1
CDR3aa: CASSFGGVYNEQFF
CDR3nt: TGTGCCAGCAGTTTCGGGGGGGTTTACAATGAGCAGTTCTTC

v_gene: TRBV5-4
abundance: NA
d_gene: TRBD2
j_gene: TRBJ2-2
CDR3aa: CASSLVAGETGELFF
CDR3nt: TGTGCCAGCAGCTTGGTAGCGGGGGAGACCGGGGAGCTGTTTTTT

v_gene: TRBV27
abundance: NA
d_gene: NA
j_gene: TRBJ1-2
CDR3aa: CASSDRNYGYTF
CDR3nt: TGTGCCAGCAGTGACCGTAACTATGGCTACACCTTC

v_gene: TRBV14
abundance: NA
d_gene: NA
j_gene: TRBJ2-3
CDR3aa: CASSPQRRATTDTQYF
CDR3nt: TGTGCCAGCAGCCCCCAAAGGAGGGCAACCACAGATACGCAGTATTTT

v_gene: TRBV6-6
abundance: NA
d_gene: NA
j_gene: TRBJ1-6
CDR3aa: CASSLKSSYNSPLHF
CDR3nt: TGTGCCAGCAGTCTTAAGAGCTCCTATAATTCACCCCTCCACTTT

v_gene: TRBV14
abundance: NA
d_gene: NA
j_gene: TRBJ2-5
CDR3aa: CASSQGDIWQETQYF
CDR3nt: TGTGCCAGCAGCCAAGGAGACATCTGGCAAGAGACCCAGTACTTC

v_gene: TRBV19
abundance: once
d_gene: TRBD2
j_gene: TRBJ2-1
CDR3aa: CASSIRGGPVYNEQFF
CDR3nt: TGTGCCAGTAGTATACGGGGGGGGCCGGTCTACAATGAGCAGTTCTTC

v_gene: TRBV6-1
abundance: NA
d_gene: TRBD1
j_gene: TRBJ1-6
CDR3aa: CASSDTAGGSPLHF
CDR3nt: TGTGCCAGCAGTGATACCGCAGGGGGGTCACCCCTCCACTTT

v_gene: TRBV5-6
abundance: few
d_gene: TRBD1
j_gene: TRBJ1-5
CDR3aa: CASSLGTGASGNQPQHF
CDR3nt: TGTGCCAGCAGCTTGGGGACAGGGGCATCTGGGAATCAGCCCCAGCATTTT

v_gene: TRBV15
abundance: NA
d_gene: TRBD1
j_gene: TRBJ2-5
CDR3aa: CATSRDRGPQETQYF
CDR3nt: TGTGCCACCAGCAGGGACAGGGGTCCCCAAGAGACCCAGTACTTC

v_gene: TRBV29-1
abundance: NA
d_gene: NA
j_gene: TRBJ1-4
CDR3aa: CSVEGAQTNEKLFF
CDR3nt: TGCAGCGTTGAGGGGGCACAGACTAATGAAAAACTGTTTTTT

v_gene: TRBV5-1
abundance: once
d_gene: TRBD2
j_gene: TRBJ2-3
CDR3aa: CASSLGLGSTDTQYF
CDR3nt: TGCGCCAGCAGCTTAGGACTAGGAAGCACAGATACGCAGTATTTT

v_gene: TRBV19
abundance: NA
d_gene: TRBD1
j_gene: TRBJ1-5
CDR3aa: CASSTRTGAHQPQHF
CDR3nt: TGTGCCAGTAGTACCAGGACAGGGGCTCATCAGCCCCAGCATTTT

v_gene: TRBV28
abundance: once
d_gene: TRBD2
j_gene: TRBJ2-1
CDR3aa: CASTSLGLAGSNEQFF
CDR3nt: TGTGCCAGCACCTCACTCGGACTAGCGGGGTCAAATGAGCAGTTCTTC

v_gene: TRBV11-3
abundance: NA
d_gene: NA
j_gene: TRBJ2-1
CDR3aa: CASSKQTKPYNEQFF
CDR3nt: TGTGCCAGCAGCAAACAGACAAAACCTTACAATGAGCAGTTCTTC

v_gene: TRBV7-2
abundance: NA
d_gene: NA
j_gene: TRBJ1-1
CDR3aa: CASSLQGWAEAFF
CDR3nt: TGTGCCAGCAGCTTACAGGGATGGGCTGAAGCTTTCTTT

v_gene: TRBV4-1
abundance: once
d_gene: NA
j_gene: TRBJ2-7
CDR3aa: CASSPDPDSSYEQYF
CDR3nt: TGCGCCAGCAGCCCAGACCCGGACAGCTCCTACGAGCAGTACTTC

v_gene: TRBV6-5
abundance: NA
d_gene: TRBD1
j_gene: TRBJ1-2
CDR3aa: CASSYSRGLGSYTF
CDR3nt: TGTGCCAGCAGTTACTCAAGGGGGCTGGGGAGCTACACCTTC

v_gene: TRBV6-1
abundance: once
d_gene: NA
j_gene: TRBJ2-7
CDR3aa: CASSRDTVINEQYF
CDR3nt: TGTGCCAGCAGCCGGGACACGGTGATCAACGAGCAGTACTTC

v_gene: TRBV2
abundance: NA
d_gene: NA
j_gene: TRBJ2-2
CDR3aa: CASSEGPTGELFF
CDR3nt: TGTGCCAGCAGTGAAGGGCCCACCGGGGAGCTGTTTTTT

v_gene: TRBV19
abundance: few
d_gene: NA
j_gene: TRBJ1-5
CDR3aa: CASSTGLLQPQHF
CDR3nt: TGTGCCAGTAGTACCGGCCTGTTGCAGCCCCAGCATTTT

v_gene: TRBV7-2
abundance: NA
d_gene: NA
j_gene: TRBJ1-5
CDR3aa: CASSLWTDQPQHF
CDR3nt: TGTGCCAGCAGCTTATGGACAGATCAGCCCCAGCATTTT

v_gene: TRBV5-1
abundance: once
d_gene: NA
j_gene: TRBJ2-1
CDR3aa: CASSLGSYNEQFF
CDR3nt: TGCGCCAGCTCCCTTGGGTCTTACAATGAGCAGTTCTTC

v_gene: TRBV7-9
abundance: NA
d_gene: NA
j_gene: TRBJ2-3
CDR3aa: CASILIARDTQYF
CDR3nt: TGTGCCAGCATTCTAATCGCTAGAGATACGCAGTATTTT

v_gene: TRBV11-3
abundance: NA
d_gene: NA
j_gene: TRBJ2-3
CDR3aa: CASSLAGGATDTQYF
CDR3nt: TGTGCCAGCAGCTTAGCGGGCGGGGCCACAGATACGCAGTATTTT

v_gene: TRBV5-8
abundance: NA
d_gene: TRBD1
j_gene: TRBJ1-2
CDR3aa: CASSVTGNYGYTF
CDR3nt: TGTGCCAGCAGCGTGACAGGGAACTATGGCTACACCTTC

v_gene: TRBV6-1
abundance: NA
d_gene: NA
j_gene: TRBJ1-2
CDR3aa: CASTPPDFHLYGYTF
CDR3nt: TGTGCCAGCACCCCACCCGACTTTCACCTCTATGGCTACACCTTC

v_gene: TRBV7-9
abundance: NA
d_gene: NA
j_gene: TRBJ1-2
CDR3aa: CASSPPVRAFGYTF
CDR3nt: TGTGCCAGCAGCCCCCCGGTCAGGGCATTTGGCTACACCTTC

v_gene: TRBV25-1
abundance: NA
d_gene: TRBD2
j_gene: TRBJ2-5
CDR3aa: CASSEFAGEETQYF
CDR3nt: TGTGCCAGCAGTGAATTTGCGGGGGAGGAGACCCAGTACTTC

v_gene: TRBV6-1
abundance: NA
d_gene: TRBD2
j_gene: TRBJ2-3
CDR3aa: CASSEAVAGGRRTDTQYF
CDR3nt: TGTGCCAGCAGTGAAGCTGTGGCGGGGGGGCGAAGAACAGATACGCAGTATTTT

v_gene: TRBV7-9
abundance: NA
d_gene: TRBD1
j_gene: TRBJ1-2
CDR3aa: CASSLAPGQGLYGYTF
CDR3nt: TGTGCCAGCAGCTTAGCCCCGGGACAGGGTCTCTATGGCTACACCTTC

v_gene: TRBV2
abundance: NA
d_gene: NA
j_gene: TRBJ2-1
CDR3aa: CASSETSYGNEQFF
CDR3nt: TGTGCCAGCAGTGAGACTAGTTACGGCAATGAGCAGTTCTTC

v_gene: TRBV4-3
abundance: NA
d_gene: NA
j_gene: TRBJ1-6
CDR3aa: CASSQAGSSYNSPLHF
CDR3nt: TGCGCCAGCAGCCAAGCAGGGAGCTCCTATAATTCACCCCTCCACTTT

v_gene: TRBV5-4
abundance: NA
d_gene: NA
j_gene: TRBJ2-2
CDR3aa: CASSLEGLDTGELFF
CDR3nt: TGTGCCAGCAGCTTGGAAGGTCTCGACACCGGGGAGCTGTTTTTT

v_gene: TRBV7-2
abundance: NA
d_gene: NA
j_gene: TRBJ2-7
CDR3aa: CASSFTTAGAAYEQYF
CDR3nt: TGTGCCAGCAGCTTCACAACCGCAGGGGCCGCCTACGAGCAGTACTTC

v_gene: TRBV9
abundance: NA
d_gene: NA
j_gene: TRBJ1-3
CDR3aa: CASSAPSLGIGDGNTIYF
CDR3nt: TGTGCCAGCAGCGCTCCGTCGTTGGGGATTGGGGATGGAAACACCATATATTTT

v_gene: TRBV7-2
abundance: NA
d_gene: TRBD1
j_gene: TRBJ2-5
CDR3aa: CASSTGQGRETQYF
CDR3nt: TGTGCCAGCAGCACGGGACAGGGTCGGGAGACCCAGTACTTC

v_gene: TRBV12-5
abundance: NA
d_gene: NA
j_gene: TRBJ2-5
CDR3aa: CASGQGRTGVGETQYF
CDR3nt: TGTGCTAGTGGTCAGGGCCGTACCGGGGTGGGAGAGACCCAGTACTTC

v_gene: TRBV15
abundance: NA
d_gene: TRBD1
j_gene: TRBJ1-2
CDR3aa: CATSRGGTGGGNYGYTF
CDR3nt: TGTGCCACCAGCAGAGGAGGAACAGGGGGCGGAAACTATGGCTACACCTTC

v_gene: TRBV5-6
abundance: NA
d_gene: NA
j_gene: TRBJ2-7
CDR3aa: CASTTRDLRRTYEQYF
CDR3nt: TGTGCCAGCACCACTCGTGACTTAAGGCGAACCTACGAGCAGTACTTC

v_gene: TRBV30
abundance: NA
d_gene: NA
j_gene: TRBJ1-1
CDR3aa: CAWRGTQNTEAFF
CDR3nt: TGTGCCTGGAGGGGGACACAGAACACTGAAGCTTTCTTT

v_gene: TRBV7-2
abundance: NA
d_gene: TRBD2
j_gene: TRBJ2-5
CDR3aa: CASSPGLAQETQYF
CDR3nt: TGTGCCAGCAGCCCCGGACTAGCTCAAGAGACCCAGTACTTC

v_gene: TRBV5-1
abundance: NA
d_gene: NA
j_gene: TRBJ2-7
CDR3aa: CASSLQGNYEQYF
CDR3nt: TGCGCCAGCAGCTTGCAGGGCAACTACGAGCAGTACTTC